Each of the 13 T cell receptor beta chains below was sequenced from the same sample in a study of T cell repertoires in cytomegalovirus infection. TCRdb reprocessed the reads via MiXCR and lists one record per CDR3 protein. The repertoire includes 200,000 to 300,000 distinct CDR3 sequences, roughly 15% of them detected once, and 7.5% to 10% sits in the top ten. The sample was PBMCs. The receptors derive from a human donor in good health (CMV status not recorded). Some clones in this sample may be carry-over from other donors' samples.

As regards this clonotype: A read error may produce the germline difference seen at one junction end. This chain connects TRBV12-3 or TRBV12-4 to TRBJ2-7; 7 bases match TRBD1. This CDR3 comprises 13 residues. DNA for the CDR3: TGTTCCAGCAGTTTAAGGGACAGCCACGAGCAGTACTTC. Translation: CSSSLRDSHEQYF.

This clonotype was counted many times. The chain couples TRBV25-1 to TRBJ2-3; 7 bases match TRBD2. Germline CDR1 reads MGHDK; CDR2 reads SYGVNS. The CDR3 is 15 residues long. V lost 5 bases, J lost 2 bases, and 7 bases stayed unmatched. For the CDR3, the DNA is TGTGCCAGCAGTAAGCCAGCGGGGAACACAGATACGCAGTATTTT. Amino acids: CASSKPAGNTDTQYF.

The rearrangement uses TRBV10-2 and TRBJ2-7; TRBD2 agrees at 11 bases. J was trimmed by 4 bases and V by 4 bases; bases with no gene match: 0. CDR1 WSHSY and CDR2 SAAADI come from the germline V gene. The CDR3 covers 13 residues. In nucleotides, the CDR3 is TGCGCCAGCAGTGGACTAGCGGGGTACGAGCAGTACTTC. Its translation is CASSGLAGYEQYF.

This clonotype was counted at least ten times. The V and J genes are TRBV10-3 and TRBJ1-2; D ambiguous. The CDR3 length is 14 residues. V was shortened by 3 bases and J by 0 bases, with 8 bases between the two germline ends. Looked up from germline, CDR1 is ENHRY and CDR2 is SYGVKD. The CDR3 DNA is TGTGCCATCAGTGAACCGACTACTAACTATGGCTACACCTTC. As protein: CAISEPTTNYGYTF.

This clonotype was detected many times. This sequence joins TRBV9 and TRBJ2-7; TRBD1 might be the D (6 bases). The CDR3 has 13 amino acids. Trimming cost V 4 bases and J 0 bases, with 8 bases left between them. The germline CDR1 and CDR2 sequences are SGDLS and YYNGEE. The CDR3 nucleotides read TGTGCCAGCAGCAAAGGGGGCTCCTACGAGCAGTACTTC. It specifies CASSKGGSYEQYF. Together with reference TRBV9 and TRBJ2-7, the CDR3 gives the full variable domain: DSGVTQTPKHLITATGQRVTLRCSPRSGDLSVYWYQQSLDQGLQFLIQYYNGEERAKGNILERFSAQQFPDLHSELNLSSLELGDSALYFCASSKGGSYEQYFGPGTRLTVT.

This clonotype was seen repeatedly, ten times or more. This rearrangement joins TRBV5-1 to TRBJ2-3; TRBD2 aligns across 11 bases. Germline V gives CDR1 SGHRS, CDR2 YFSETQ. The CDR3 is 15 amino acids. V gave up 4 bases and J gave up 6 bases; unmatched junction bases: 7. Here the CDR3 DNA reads TGCGCCAGCAGCGTTAGCGGGGGGGCCGCGGATACGCAGTATTTT. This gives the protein CASSVSGGAADTQYF.

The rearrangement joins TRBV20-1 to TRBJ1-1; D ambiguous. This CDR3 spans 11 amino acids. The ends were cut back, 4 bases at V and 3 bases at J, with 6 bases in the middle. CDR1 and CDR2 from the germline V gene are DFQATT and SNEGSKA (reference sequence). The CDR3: CSAMGDTEAFF. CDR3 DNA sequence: TGCAGTGCTATGGGAGACACTGAAGCTTTCTTT.

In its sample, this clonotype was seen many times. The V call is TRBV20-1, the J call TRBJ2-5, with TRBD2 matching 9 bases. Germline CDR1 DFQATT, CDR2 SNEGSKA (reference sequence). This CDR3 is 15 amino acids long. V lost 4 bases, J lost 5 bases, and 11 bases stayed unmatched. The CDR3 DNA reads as TGCAGTGCTAATACGGTTAGCGGGAGAGGGGAGACCCAGTACTTC. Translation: CSANTVSGRGETQYF.

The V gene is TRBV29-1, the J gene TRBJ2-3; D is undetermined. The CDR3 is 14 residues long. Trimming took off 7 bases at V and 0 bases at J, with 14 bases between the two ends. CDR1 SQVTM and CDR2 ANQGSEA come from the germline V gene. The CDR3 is CSDAKTPSTDTQYF. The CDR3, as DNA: TGCAGCGATGCGAAGACACCTAGCACAGATACGCAGTATTTT.

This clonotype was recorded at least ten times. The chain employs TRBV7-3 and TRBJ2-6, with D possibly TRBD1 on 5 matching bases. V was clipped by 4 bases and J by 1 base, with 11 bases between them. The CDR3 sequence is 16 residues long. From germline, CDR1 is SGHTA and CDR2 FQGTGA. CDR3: CASSSPQGSGANVLTF. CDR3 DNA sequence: TGTGCCAGCAGCTCGCCCCAGGGATCTGGGGCCAACGTCCTGACTTTC.

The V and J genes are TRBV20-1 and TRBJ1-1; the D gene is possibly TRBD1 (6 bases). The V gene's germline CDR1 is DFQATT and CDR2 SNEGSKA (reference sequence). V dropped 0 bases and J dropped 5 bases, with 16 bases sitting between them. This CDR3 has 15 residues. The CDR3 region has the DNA TGCAGTGCTAGAGAGACCCAGGGGCGAGGGACTGAAGCTTTCTTT. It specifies CSARETQGRGTEAFF.

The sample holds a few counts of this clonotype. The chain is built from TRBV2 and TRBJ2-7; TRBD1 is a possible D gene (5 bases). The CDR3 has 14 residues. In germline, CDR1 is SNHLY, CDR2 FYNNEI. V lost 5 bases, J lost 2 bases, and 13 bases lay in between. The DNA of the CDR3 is TGTGCCAGCAGTCTGGACACCTACCCCTACGAGCAGTACTTC. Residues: CASSLDTYPYEQYF.

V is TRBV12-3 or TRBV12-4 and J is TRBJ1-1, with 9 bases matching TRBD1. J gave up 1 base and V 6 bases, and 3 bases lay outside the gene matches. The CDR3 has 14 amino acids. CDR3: CASRVQGANTEAFF. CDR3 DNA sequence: TGTGCCAGCAGGGTACAGGGGGCGAACACTGAAGCTTTCTTT.